Shown below are 10 T cell receptor beta chains from a single sample sequenced in a study of vaccination effects on CD4 cells after COVID-19. Some clones are missing from TCRdb's copy, which holds only in-frame ones; the method was immunoSEQ multiplex PCR. This sample has 55,000 to 75,000 clones, with about 72% found just once. Sequencing followed a ViraFEST assay step that expanded antigen-specific CD4+ T cells with viral peptide pools. Culturing for around eleven days preceded CD4+ T cell isolation. Vaccinated recipients, who were negative for nucleocapsid antibodies, had no history of SARS-CoV-2 infection. These receptors are not linked to any known antigen. Sequenced material: CD4+ T cells from PBMCs cultured with HCoV-NL63 spike peptides, taken before COVID-19 vaccination. The receptors shown here come from a human donor who received a COVID-19 vaccine.

This sequence joins TRBV7-2 and TRBJ1-6; weak D call: TRBD1 (5 bases). V lost 5 bases and J 7 bases, leaving 15 bases between the germline ends. Germline CDR1 reads SGHTA; CDR2 reads FQGNSA. This CDR3 has 15 amino acids. Here the CDR3 reads CASSPLWQGNSPLHF. In nucleotides, the CDR3 is TGTGCCAGCAGCCCTCTCTGGCAGGGCAATTCACCCCTCCACTTT.

The chain combines TRBV6-5 with TRBJ2-7; tentatively, D is TRBD1 or TRBD2 (5 bases each). V was trimmed by 7 bases and J by 7 bases, leaving 17 bases between them. The germline V gene has CDR1 MNHEY and CDR2 SVGAGI. This CDR3 spans 13 amino acids. The CDR3 DNA is TGTGCCAGCATGGGGGATCGGCCTTGGGAGCAGTACGTC. It specifies CASMGDRPWEQYV.

This clone was seen just once. The chain is built from TRBV7-2 and TRBJ2-3, with 8 bases fitting TRBD2. The length of the CDR3 is 15 residues. Germline CDR1 SGHTA, CDR2 FQGNSA. With 0 bases clipped from V and 3 bases from J, the junction kept 2 bases outside the gene matches. The CDR3 DNA reads TGTGCCAGCAGCTTAGCAGCGGGGGATACAGATACGCAGTATTTT. This translates into CASSLAAGDTDTQYF.

This chain joins TRBV5-1 and TRBJ2-5, with D perhaps matching TRBD2 (5 bases). Trimming stripped 0 bases from V and 2 bases from J, with 8 bases between. Germline CDR1 is SGHRS and CDR2 is YFSETQ. This CDR3 has 14 residues. CDR3 residues: CASSLVGEQETQYF. The CDR3 nucleotides read TGCGCCAGCAGCTTGGTCGGGGAACAAGAGACCCAGTACTTC.

V usage is TRBV7-2 and J usage is TRBJ1-4, with a tentative D call TRBD1 (5 bases). Trimming removed 0 bases at V and 3 bases at J, with 8 bases between. The CDR3 has 15 amino acids. Germline V gene data show CDR1 as SGHTA and CDR2 as FQGNSA. CDR3 amino acids: CASSLARGANEKLFF. The CDR3 DNA follows: TGTGCCAGCAGCTTAGCGAGGGGAGCTAATGAAAAACTGTTTTTT.

V and J are TRBV2 and TRBJ1-2; 7 bases agree with TRBD1. J was trimmed by 4 bases and V by 6 bases; bases with no gene match: 5. Germline CDR1 reads SNHLY; CDR2 reads FYNNEI. The CDR3 totals 13 residues. The CDR3 protein is CASREGQSYGYTF. For the CDR3, the DNA is TGTGCCAGCAGGGAGGGACAGTCCTATGGCTACACCTTC.

This clone has a single count. The chain is built from TRBV20-1 and TRBJ2-5; TRBD1 or TRBD2 may be the D gene (5 bases each). CDR1 and CDR2 (germline): DFQATT, SNEGSKA (reference sequence). The CDR3 totals 11 residues. This CDR3 is CRPGPTESQYF. CDR3 in DNA: TGCAGACCGGGACCGACGGAGTCCCAGTACTTC.

J is TRBJ2-2 and V is TRBV18; D is uncertain. The V end lost 1 base, the J end lost 3 bases, and 12 bases lay between the germline ends. Germline CDR1 is KGHSH and CDR2 is LQKENI. The CDR3 contains 16 residues. CDR3 DNA sequence: TGTGCCAGCTCACCACAGGGTTATGTAGACACCGGGGAGCTGTTTTTT. Its translation is CASSPQGYVDTGELFF.

V usage is TRBV5-6 and J usage is TRBJ1-1; D is ambiguous. Deletions cut 4 bases from V and 0 bases from J, with 16 bases between. The V gene's germline CDR1 is SGHDT and CDR2 YYEEEE. This CDR3 has 16 amino acids. As DNA, the CDR3 is TGTGCCAGCAGCGAGCGCGGTTGGCAGATGAACACTGAAGCTTTCTTT. This encodes CASSERGWQMNTEAFF.

The chain employs TRBV18 and TRBJ1-2, with TRBD1 as a possible D gene (6 bases). This CDR3 comprises 15 residues. Germline V gene sequence: CDR1 KGHSH, CDR2 LQKENI. V shed 3 bases and J shed 8 bases, with 19 bases lying between them. Here the CDR3 DNA reads TGTGCCAGCTCACCCGACCGGGACAATTTTGTCGGCTACACCTTC. It yields the protein CASSPDRDNFVGYTF.